This T cell receptor (beta chain) was recorded in a study of shared clonotypes between healthy human individuals. CD45RO-negative CD8 cells positively selected for CCR7 made up the naive population, which excluded terminally differentiated effector memory CD45RA+ cells. Germline-derived CDR1 and CDR2 are SGHVS and FNYEAQ. V was cut by 4 bases and J by 2 bases, with 6 bases left in between. This CDR3 comprises 12 residues. Source study methods: There were no quality scores in the junction-only immunoSEQ sequences, so filtering differed. Only in-frame clones appear in the TCRdb table, and some are missing; sequencing was by immunoSEQ multiplex PCR. Clone size and the V and J calls come from that table; the DNA yielded D and trimming. The table includes about 1.9 million clones, around 93% detected once.

The source material was naive CD8+ T cells from PBMCs. This receptor was taken from a young man in good health. Some clones in this sample may be carry-over from other donors' samples. The rearrangement joins TRBV7-6 to TRBJ2-7; unclear D gene. This CDR3 reads CASSSVPYEQYF. The CDR3 nucleotides read TGTGCCAGCAGCTCCGTTCCCTACGAGCAGTACTTC. Full variable domain (remainder filled in from reference TRBV7-6 and TRBJ2-7): GAGVSQSPRYKVTKRGQDVALRCDPISGHVSLYWYRQALGQGPEFLTYFNYEAQQDKSGLPNDRFSAERPEGSISTLTIQRTEQRDSAMYRCASSSVPYEQYFGPGTRLTVT.